What follows describes a single TCR beta chain. This sample is part of a study of cytomegalovirus exposure and HLA in healthy donors. Study-wide background: HLA-typed donors were the source of approximately 88 million unique TCRs held in an early data release.

The PCR employed 60 Vbeta primers together with 13 Jbeta primers. Clones were sequenced by immunoSEQ multiplex PCR, and TCRdb holds only the in-frame ones, with some missing. The sample consists of about 120,000 clones, 81% of them appearing once. There are 14 residues in the CDR3. The V segment lost 6 bases and the J segment 8 bases; nucleotides outside the gene matches: 10. Germline CDR1 reads MNHEY; CDR2 reads SMNVEV (reference sequence). Sequences were obtained from PBMCs. The sequence was collected from a woman in her 30s in good health and CMV-seronegative. This chain connects TRBV27 to TRBJ1-2; 9 nucleotides match TRBD1. DNA of the CDR3: TGTGCCAGCAGACCGGGACAGGGCCGTTCCGGCTACACCTTC. It yields the protein CASRPGQGRSGYTF.